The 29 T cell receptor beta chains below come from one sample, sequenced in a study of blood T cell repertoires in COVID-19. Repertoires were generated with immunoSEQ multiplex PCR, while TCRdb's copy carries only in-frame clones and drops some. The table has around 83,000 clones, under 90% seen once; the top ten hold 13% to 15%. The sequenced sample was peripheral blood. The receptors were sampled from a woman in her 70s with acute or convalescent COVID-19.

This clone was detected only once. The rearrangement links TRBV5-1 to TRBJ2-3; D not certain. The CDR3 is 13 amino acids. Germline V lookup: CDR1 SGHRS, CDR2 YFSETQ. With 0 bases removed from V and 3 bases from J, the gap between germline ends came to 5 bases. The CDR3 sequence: CASSLDGTDTQYF. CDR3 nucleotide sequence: TGCGCCAGCAGCTTGGACGGGACAGATACGCAGTATTTT.

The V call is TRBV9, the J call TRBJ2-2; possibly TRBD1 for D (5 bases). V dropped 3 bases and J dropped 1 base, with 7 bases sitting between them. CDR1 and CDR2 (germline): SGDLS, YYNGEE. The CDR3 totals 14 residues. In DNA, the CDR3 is TGTGCCAGCAGCGCTGGACAGAACACCGGGGAGCTGTTTTTT. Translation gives CASSAGQNTGELFF. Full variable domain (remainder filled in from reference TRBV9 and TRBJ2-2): DSGVTQTPKHLITATGQRVTLRCSPRSGDLSVYWYQQSLDQGLQFLIQYYNGEERAKGNILERFSAQQFPDLHSELNLSSLELGDSALYFCASSAGQNTGELFFGEGSRLTVL.

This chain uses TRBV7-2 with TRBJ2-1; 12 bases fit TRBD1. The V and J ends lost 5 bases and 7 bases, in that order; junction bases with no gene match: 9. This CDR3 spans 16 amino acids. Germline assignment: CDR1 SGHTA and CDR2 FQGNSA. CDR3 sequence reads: CASSPTGTGGWNEQFF. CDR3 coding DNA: TGTGCCAGCAGCCCCACCGGGACAGGGGGCTGGAATGAGCAGTTCTTC.

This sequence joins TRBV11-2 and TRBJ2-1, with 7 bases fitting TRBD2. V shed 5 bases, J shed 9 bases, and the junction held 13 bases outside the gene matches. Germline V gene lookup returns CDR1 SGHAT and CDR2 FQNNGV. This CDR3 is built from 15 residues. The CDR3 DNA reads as TGTGCCAGCAGCCCCCTGGGAGGGAGTGACGGTGAGCAGTTCTTC. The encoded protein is CASSPLGGSDGEQFF.

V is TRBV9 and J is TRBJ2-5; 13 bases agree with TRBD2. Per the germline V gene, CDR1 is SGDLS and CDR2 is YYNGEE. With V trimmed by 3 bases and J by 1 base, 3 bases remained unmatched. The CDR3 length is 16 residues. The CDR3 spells CASSAWTSGGQETQYF. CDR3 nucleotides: TGTGCCAGCAGCGCTTGGACTAGCGGGGGCCAAGAGACCCAGTACTTC. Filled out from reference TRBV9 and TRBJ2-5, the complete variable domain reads DSGVTQTPKHLITATGQRVTLRCSPRSGDLSVYWYQQSLDQGLQFLIQYYNGEERAKGNILERFSAQQFPDLHSELNLSSLELGDSALYFCASSAWTSGGQETQYFGPGTRLLVL.

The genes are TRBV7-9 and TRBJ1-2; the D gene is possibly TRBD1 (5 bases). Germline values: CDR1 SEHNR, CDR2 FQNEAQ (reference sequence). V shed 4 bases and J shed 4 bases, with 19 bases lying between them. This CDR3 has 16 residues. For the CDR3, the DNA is TGTGCCAGCAGCTCAGGAGGGACCCGGGGGATCTATGGCTACACCTTC. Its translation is CASSSGGTRGIYGYTF.

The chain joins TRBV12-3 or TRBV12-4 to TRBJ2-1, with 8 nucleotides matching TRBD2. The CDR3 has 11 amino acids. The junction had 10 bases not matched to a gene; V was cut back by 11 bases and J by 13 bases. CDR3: CAVGSGSAQFF. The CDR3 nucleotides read TGTGCCGTGGGAAGCGGGAGTGCCCAGTTCTTC.

The CDR3 DNA reads as TGTGCCAGCAGCCAAGAAGGAGCGGGGTTCACAGATACGCAGTATTTT. Residues: CASSQEGAGFTDTQYF. The chain has TRBV4-2 and TRBJ2-3; 7 bases line up with TRBD2. The germline V gene encodes CDR1 LGHNA and CDR2 YNFKEQ. The CDR3 totals 16 residues. The V gene end was trimmed by 0 bases and the J gene end by 2 bases; junction bases not matched to a gene: 5.

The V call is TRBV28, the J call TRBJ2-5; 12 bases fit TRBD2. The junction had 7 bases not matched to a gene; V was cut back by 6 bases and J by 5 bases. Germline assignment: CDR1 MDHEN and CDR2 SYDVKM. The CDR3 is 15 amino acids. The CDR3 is CASRPTTSGGETQYF. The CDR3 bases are TGTGCCAGCAGACCGACGACTAGCGGGGGCGAGACCCAGTACTTC.

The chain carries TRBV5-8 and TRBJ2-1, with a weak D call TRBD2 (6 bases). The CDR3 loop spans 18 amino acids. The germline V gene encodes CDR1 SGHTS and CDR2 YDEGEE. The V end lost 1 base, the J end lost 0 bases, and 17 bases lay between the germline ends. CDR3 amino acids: CASSLSGGKGRSYNEQFF. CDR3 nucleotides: TGTGCCAGCAGCTTGAGTGGGGGGAAGGGCCGCTCCTACAATGAGCAGTTCTTC.

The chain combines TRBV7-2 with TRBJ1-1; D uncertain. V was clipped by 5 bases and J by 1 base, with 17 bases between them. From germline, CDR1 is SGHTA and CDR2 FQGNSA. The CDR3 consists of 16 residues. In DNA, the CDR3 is TGTGCCAGCAGCCCTACCCTCCCCCGGGGGAACACTGAAGCTTTCTTT. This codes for CASSPTLPRGNTEAFF.

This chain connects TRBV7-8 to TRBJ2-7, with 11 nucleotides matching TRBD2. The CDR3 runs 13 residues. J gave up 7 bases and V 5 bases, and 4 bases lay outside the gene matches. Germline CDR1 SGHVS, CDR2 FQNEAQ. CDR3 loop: CASSPVAGGEQYV. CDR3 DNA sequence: TGTGCCAGCAGCCCCGTAGCGGGAGGGGAGCAGTACGTC.

CDR3 nucleotides: TGTGCCAGTAACAGAGCGAACACTGAAGCTTTCTTT. This codes for CASNRANTEAFF. This chain uses TRBV9 with TRBJ1-1; D is undetermined. The CDR3 sequence is 12 residues long. From germline, CDR1 is SGDLS and CDR2 YYNGEE. V lost 8 bases and J 1 base, leaving 9 bases between the germline ends. Full variable domain (missing parts from reference TRBV9 and TRBJ1-1): DSGVTQTPKHLITATGQRVTLRCSPRSGDLSVYWYQQSLDQGLQFLIQYYNGEERAKGNILERFSAQQFPDLHSELNLSSLELGDSALYFCASNRANTEAFFGQGTRLTVV.

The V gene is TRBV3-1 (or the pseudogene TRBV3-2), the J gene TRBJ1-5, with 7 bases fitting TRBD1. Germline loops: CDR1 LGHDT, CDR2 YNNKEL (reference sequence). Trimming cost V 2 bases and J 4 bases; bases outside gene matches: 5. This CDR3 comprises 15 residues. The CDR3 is CASSQQTGPNQPQHF. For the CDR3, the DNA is TGTGCCAGCAGCCAACAGACAGGGCCTAATCAGCCCCAGCATTTT.

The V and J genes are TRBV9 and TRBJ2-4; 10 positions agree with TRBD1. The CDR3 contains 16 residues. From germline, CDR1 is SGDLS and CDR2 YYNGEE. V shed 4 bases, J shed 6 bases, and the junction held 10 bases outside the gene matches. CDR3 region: CASSKQGTGVINIQYF. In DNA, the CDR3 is TGTGCCAGCAGCAAGCAGGGGACAGGGGTTATAAACATTCAGTACTTC.

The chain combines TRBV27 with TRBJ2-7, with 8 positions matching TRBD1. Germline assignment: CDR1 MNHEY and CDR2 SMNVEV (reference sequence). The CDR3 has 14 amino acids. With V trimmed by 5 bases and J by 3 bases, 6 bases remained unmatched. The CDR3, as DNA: TGTGCCAGCAGTCCCCGACAGGGGAGCTACGAGCAGTACGTC. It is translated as CASSPRQGSYEQYV.

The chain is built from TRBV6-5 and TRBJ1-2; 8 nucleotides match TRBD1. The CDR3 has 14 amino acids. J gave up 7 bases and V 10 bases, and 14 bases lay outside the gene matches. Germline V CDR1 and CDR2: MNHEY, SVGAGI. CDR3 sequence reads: CAIEDRGFFSGYTF. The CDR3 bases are TGTGCCATCGAAGACAGGGGCTTTTTCTCTGGCTACACCTTC.

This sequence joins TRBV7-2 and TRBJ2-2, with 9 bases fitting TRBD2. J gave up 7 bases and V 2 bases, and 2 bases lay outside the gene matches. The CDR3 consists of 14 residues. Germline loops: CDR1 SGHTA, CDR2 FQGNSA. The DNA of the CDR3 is TGTGCCAGCAGCTTAATAGCGGGGGTCGGGGAGCTGTTTTTT. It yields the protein CASSLIAGVGELFF.

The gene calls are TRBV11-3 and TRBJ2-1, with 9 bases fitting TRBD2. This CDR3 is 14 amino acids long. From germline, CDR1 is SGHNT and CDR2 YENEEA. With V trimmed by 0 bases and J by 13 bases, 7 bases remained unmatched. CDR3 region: CASSLELAGLTQFF. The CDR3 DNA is TGTGCCAGCAGCTTAGAACTAGCGGGTCTAACACAGTTCTTC.

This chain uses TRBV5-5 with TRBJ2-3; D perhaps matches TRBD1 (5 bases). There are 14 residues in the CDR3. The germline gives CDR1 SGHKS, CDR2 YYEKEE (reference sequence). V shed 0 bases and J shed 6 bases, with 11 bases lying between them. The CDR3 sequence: CASSLAGFADTQYF. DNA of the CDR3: TGTGCCAGCAGCTTGGCAGGGTTTGCGGATACGCAGTATTTT.

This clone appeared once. The DNA of the CDR3 is TGTGCCAGCTCACCTTCTGGGGACAGTTATAATAGCAATCAGCCCCAGCATTTT. Translated, it gives CASSPSGDSYNSNQPQHF. The rearrangement joins TRBV18 to TRBJ1-5, with 7 nucleotides matching TRBD1. Germline V gives CDR1 KGHSH, CDR2 LQKENI. This CDR3 is built from 18 residues. The J segment lost 0 bases and the V segment lost 3 bases, leaving 11 bases of the junction unmatched.

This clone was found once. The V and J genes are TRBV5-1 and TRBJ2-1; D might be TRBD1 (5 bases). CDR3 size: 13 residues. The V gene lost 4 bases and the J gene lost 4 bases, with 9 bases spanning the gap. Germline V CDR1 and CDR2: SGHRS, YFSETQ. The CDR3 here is CASSTTEYNEQFF. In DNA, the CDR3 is TGCGCCAGCAGCACGACAGAGTACAATGAGCAGTTCTTC.

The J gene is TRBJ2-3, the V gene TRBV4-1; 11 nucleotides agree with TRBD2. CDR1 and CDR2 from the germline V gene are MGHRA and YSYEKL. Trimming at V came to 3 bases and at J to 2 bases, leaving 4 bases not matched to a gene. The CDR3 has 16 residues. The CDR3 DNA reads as TGCGCCAGCAGCCATTTGGGACTAGCGGACACAGATACGCAGTATTTT. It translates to CASSHLGLADTDTQYF.

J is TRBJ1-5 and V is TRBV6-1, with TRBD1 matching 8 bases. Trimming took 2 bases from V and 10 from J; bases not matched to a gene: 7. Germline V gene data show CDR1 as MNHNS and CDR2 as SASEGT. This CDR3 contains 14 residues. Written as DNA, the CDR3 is TGTGCCAGCAGTGAAATCAGGGGGCTGGATCCCCAGCATTTT. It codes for CASSEIRGLDPQHF.

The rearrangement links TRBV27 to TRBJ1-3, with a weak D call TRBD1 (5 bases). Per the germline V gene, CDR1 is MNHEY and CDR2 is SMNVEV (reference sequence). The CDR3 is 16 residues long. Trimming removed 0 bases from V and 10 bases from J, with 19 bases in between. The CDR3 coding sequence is TGTGCCAGCAGTTTATCACGCGGGGTCCCGGGGGGGACCATATATTTT. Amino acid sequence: CASSLSRGVPGGTIYF.

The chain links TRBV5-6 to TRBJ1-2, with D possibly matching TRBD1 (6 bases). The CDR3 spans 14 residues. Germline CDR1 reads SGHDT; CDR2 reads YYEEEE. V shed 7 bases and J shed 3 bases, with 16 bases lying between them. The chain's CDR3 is CASHPGGSHYGYTF. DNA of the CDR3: TGTGCCAGCCATCCGGGGGGCAGCCACTATGGCTACACCTTC.

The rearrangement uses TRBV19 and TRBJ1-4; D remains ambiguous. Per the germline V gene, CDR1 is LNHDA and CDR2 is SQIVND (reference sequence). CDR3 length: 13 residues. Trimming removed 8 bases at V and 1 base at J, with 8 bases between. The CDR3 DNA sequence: TGTGCCAGTGGAGGGAGAACTAATGAAAAACTGTTTTTT. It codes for CASGGRTNEKLFF. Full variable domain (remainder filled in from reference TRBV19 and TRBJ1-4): DGGITQSPKYLFRKEGQNVTLSCEQNLNHDAMYWYRQDPGQGLRLIYYSQIVNDFQKGDIAEGYSVSREKKESFPLTVTSAQKNPTAFYLCASGGRTNEKLFFGSGTQLSVL.

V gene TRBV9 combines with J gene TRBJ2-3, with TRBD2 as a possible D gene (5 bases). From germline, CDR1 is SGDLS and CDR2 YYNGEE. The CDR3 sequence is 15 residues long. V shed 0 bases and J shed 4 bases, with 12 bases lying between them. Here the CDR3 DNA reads TGTGCCAGCAGCGTAGGGCCGGAAGCGGCAGATACGCAGTATTTT. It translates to CASSVGPEAADTQYF.

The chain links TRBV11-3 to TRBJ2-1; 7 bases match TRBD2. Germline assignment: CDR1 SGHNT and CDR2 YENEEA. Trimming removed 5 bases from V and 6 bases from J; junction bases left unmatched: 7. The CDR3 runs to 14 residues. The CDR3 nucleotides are TGTGCCAGCAGCCCGAAGGGACTACTCAATGAGCAGTTCTTC. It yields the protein CASSPKGLLNEQFF.